This entry lists 25 T cell receptor beta chains sequenced from one sample in a study of cytomegalovirus exposure and HLA in healthy donors. The PCR ran on 60 Vbeta and 13 Jbeta primers. Repertoires were generated with immunoSEQ multiplex PCR, while TCRdb's copy carries only in-frame clones and drops some. The table lists around 150,000 clones, less than 80% of them singletons. Sequencing was carried out using PBMCs. The receptors derive from a man between 35 and 55 years old in good health and CMV-seronegative.

This clone was picked up a small number of times. The V call is TRBV2, the J call TRBJ2-2, with TRBD1 matching 9 bases. The trim removed 0 bases at V and 3 bases at J, leaving 8 bases unmatched. Germline-derived CDR1 and CDR2 are SNHLY and FYNNEI. This CDR3 spans 18 amino acids. The CDR3 reads CASSEAETGGSDTGELFF. The CDR3 region has the DNA TGTGCCAGCAGTGAAGCCGAGACAGGGGGTTCGGACACCGGGGAGCTGTTTTTT.

This rearrangement joins TRBV9 to TRBJ2-1; 9 nucleotides agree with TRBD2. The germline V gene encodes CDR1 SGDLS and CDR2 YYNGEE. V shed 0 bases and J 7 bases; nucleotides not matched to a gene: 2. The CDR3 is made up of 14 amino acids. The CDR3 region has the DNA TGTGCCAGCAGCGTAGTAGCGGGGGTTAATGAGCAGTTCTTC. Translated, it gives CASSVVAGVNEQFF.

This chain joins TRBV30 and TRBJ2-5; 8 nucleotides agree with TRBD2. The J call is in doubt because the DNA end fits TRBJ2-7 better. The CDR3 contains 13 residues. From germline, CDR1 is GTSNPN and CDR2 SVGIG (reference sequence). CDR3 in DNA: TGTGCCTGGAGTCGCGGGGGGTATGACGAGCAGTACTTC. Translation gives CAWSRGGYDEQYF.

The chain uses TRBV5-1 and TRBJ1-5, with TRBD1 matching over 8 bases. The germline CDR1 and CDR2 sequences are SGHRS and YFSETQ. The CDR3 totals 15 residues. V was pared by 4 bases and J by 2 bases, with 5 bases of the junction left unmatched. CDR3 protein: CASSPDRGGNQPQHF. The CDR3 DNA reads TGCGCCAGCAGCCCCGACAGGGGCGGCAATCAGCCCCAGCATTTT.

The V call is TRBV7-8, the J call TRBJ1-1, with D perhaps matching TRBD1 (5 bases). CDR1 SGHVS and CDR2 FQNEAQ come from the germline V gene. V was pared by 5 bases and J by 4 bases, with 11 bases between. CDR3 size: 13 residues. CDR3 coding DNA: TGTGCCAGCAGCACGGGGGTAGGCACTGAAGCTTTCTTT. It yields the protein CASSTGVGTEAFF.

The rearrangement links TRBV6-1 to TRBJ2-5; 11 bases are a match to TRBD1. The V gene's germline CDR1 is MNHNS and CDR2 SASEGT. Trimming took 3 bases from V and 11 from J; bases not matched to a gene: 8. The CDR3 sequence is 14 residues long. The chain's CDR3 is CASSEDRGLLEQYF. The CDR3, as DNA: TGTGCCAGCAGTGAGGACAGGGGGCTGTTAGAGCAGTACTTC.

This clone was detected only a few times. This CDR3 is also generated by other DNA sequences in the sample. The J gene is TRBJ2-7, the V gene TRBV4-2; TRBD2 aligns across 11 bases. Germline V gene lookup returns CDR1 LGHNA and CDR2 YNFKEQ. CDR3 length equals 14 residues. Trimming removed 3 bases from V and 3 bases from J; junction bases left unmatched: 1. The CDR3 DNA reads TGTGCCAGCAGCCAGGGACTAGCGGACTACGAGCAGTACTTC. Amino acids: CASSQGLADYEQYF.

The gene calls are TRBV5-1 and TRBJ2-3; TRBD2 agrees at 8 bases. Trimming took 4 bases from V and 4 from J; bases not matched to a gene: 8. This CDR3 has 15 amino acids. CDR1 is SGHRS, CDR2 YFSETQ, per germline. This CDR3 is CASSGGGLGPDTQYF. The DNA of the CDR3 is TGCGCCAGCAGCGGGGGGGGACTAGGGCCAGATACGCAGTATTTT. Together with reference TRBV5-1 and TRBJ2-3, the CDR3 gives the full variable domain: KAGVTQTPRYLIKTRGQQVTLSCSPISGHRSVSWYQQTPGQGLQFLFEYFSETQRNKGNFPGRFSGRQFSNSRSEMNVSTLELGDSALYLCASSGGGLGPDTQYFGPGTRLTVL.

The J gene is TRBJ2-7, the V gene TRBV5-6; D is possibly TRBD1 (6 bases). Between the trimmed V and J ends, which lost 3 bases and 2 bases, there was a span of 18 bases. Germline V gene sequence: CDR1 SGHDT, CDR2 YYEEEE. The CDR3 spans 16 residues. The CDR3 nucleotides are TGTGCCAGCAGCTGGGGGCTGGGGAGTCCGGCCTACGAGCAGTACTTC. It codes for CASSWGLGSPAYEQYF.

The chain uses TRBV28 and TRBJ2-5; TRBD1 agrees at 9 bases. The V and J ends lost 5 bases and 5 bases, in that order; junction bases with no gene match: 9. This CDR3 is 15 amino acids long. The germline gives CDR1 MDHEN, CDR2 SYDVKM. Here the CDR3 DNA reads TGTGCCAGCAGTAGCGCGGGGACAGGGCTGGAGACCCAGTACTTC. Translated: CASSSAGTGLETQYF.

The rearrangement links TRBV5-1 to TRBJ2-2; the match to TRBD1 covers 9 bases. Germline-derived CDR1 and CDR2 are SGHRS and YFSETQ. Trimming took 4 bases from V and 0 from J; bases not matched to a gene: 4. This CDR3 spans 16 amino acids. CDR3 amino acids: CASSLTGGTNTGELFF. The CDR3 DNA follows: TGCGCCAGCAGCCTAACAGGGGGCACGAACACCGGGGAGCTGTTTTTT.

The rearrangement links TRBV27 to TRBJ1-1, with D uncertain. The germline V gene has CDR1 MNHEY and CDR2 SMNVEV (reference sequence). This CDR3 region has 15 residues. Trimming left V 0 bases short and J 0 bases short, with 8 bases between. CDR3: CASSLSPDLNTEAFF. For the CDR3, the DNA is TGTGCCAGCAGTTTATCGCCTGACTTGAACACTGAAGCTTTCTTT.

The chain carries TRBV2 and TRBJ2-5, with D possibly being TRBD1 (6 bases). Trimming cost V 5 bases and J 2 bases, with 12 bases left between them. This CDR3 region has 14 residues. From germline, CDR1 is SNHLY and CDR2 FYNNEI. The CDR3 sequence is CASSRARGQETQYF. The CDR3 DNA reads as TGTGCCAGCAGTCGAGCTAGGGGGCAAGAGACCCAGTACTTC. The whole variable domain, filled in from reference TRBV2 and TRBJ2-5, reads EPEVTQTPSHQVTQMGQEVILRCVPISNHLYFYWYRQILGQKVEFLVSFYNNEISEKSEIFDDQFSVERPDGSNFTLKIRSTKLEDSAMYFCASSRARGQETQYFGPGTRLLVL.

The chain carries TRBV7-8 and TRBJ2-2, with 8 nucleotides matching TRBD1. The CDR3 contains 15 residues. Trimming at V came to 7 bases and at J to 4 bases, leaving 8 bases not matched to a gene. Germline V gene sequence: CDR1 SGHVS, CDR2 FQNEAQ. The CDR3 region has the DNA TGTGCCAGCATCCGACAGGGGATGGGCACCGGGGAGCTGTTTTTT. Translated: CASIRQGMGTGELFF.

The chain employs TRBV6-5 and TRBJ1-6; tentative D call: TRBD1 (6 bases). Trimming stripped 6 bases from V and 9 bases from J, with 15 bases between. This CDR3 contains 14 residues. CDR1 and CDR2 (germline): MNHEY, SVGAGI. As DNA, the CDR3 is TGTGCCAGCAGACTGAGGACAGAGCGTTCACCCCTCCACTTT. This sequence encodes CASRLRTERSPLHF.

This rearrangement joins TRBV6-1 to TRBJ1-1; D is uncertain. The length of the CDR3 is 13 residues. Germline CDR1 is MNHNS and CDR2 is SASEGT. V was clipped by 5 bases and J by 1 base, with 8 bases between them. DNA for the CDR3: TGTGCCAGCAGTTATTTCGGGAACACTGAAGCTTTCTTT. Encoded protein: CASSYFGNTEAFF.

This chain uses TRBV29-1 with TRBJ1-2, with 11 bases lining up with TRBD1. Germline trimming cut 6 bases from V and 6 bases from J; bases unmatched to any gene: 9. CDR3 length: 14 residues. The germline V gene encodes CDR1 SQVTM and CDR2 ANQGSEA. Here the CDR3 reads CSVLRDRGENGYTF. CDR3 in DNA: TGCAGCGTGCTCAGGGACAGGGGGGAGAATGGCTACACCTTC. Filled out from reference TRBV29-1 and TRBJ1-2, the complete variable domain reads SAVISQKPSRDICQRGTSLTIQCQVDSQVTMMFWYRQQPGQSLTLIATANQGSEATYESGFVIDKFPISRPNLTFSTLTVSNMSPEDSSIYLCSVLRDRGENGYTFGSGTRLTVV.

The genes are TRBV11-2 and TRBJ1-1; TRBD1 is a possible D gene (5 bases). This CDR3 region has 14 residues. The germline V gene has CDR1 SGHAT and CDR2 FQNNGV. V was cut by 6 bases and J by 13 bases, with 24 bases left in between. CDR3 sequence (DNA): TGTGCCAGCAGTTGGGGGGGGGAGGGGTTTTTAGTTTTCTTT. As protein: CASSWGGEGFLVFF.

This chain links TRBV19 with TRBJ2-7; 7 bases line up with TRBD1. The V gene's germline CDR1 is LNHDA and CDR2 SQIVND (reference sequence). CDR3 length: 16 amino acids. V shed 5 bases, J shed 4 bases, and the junction held 14 bases outside the gene matches. CDR3 region: CASSPLQQGLTYEQYF. DNA for the CDR3: TGTGCCAGTAGTCCCCTCCAACAGGGGCTGACTTACGAGCAGTACTTC.

The CDR3 DNA sequence: TGCGCCAGCAGTCAATCGACTAGCGCATCCTACGAGCAGTACTTC. It yields the protein CASSQSTSASYEQYF. The rearrangement joins TRBV23-1 to TRBJ2-7, with 8 bases that match TRBD2. TRBV23-1 is an ORF, and what it does is uncertain. There are 15 residues in the CDR3. V trimming: 0 bases; J trimming: 1 base; junction bases outside the gene matches: 2.

The chain joins TRBV19 to TRBJ2-3; tentative D call: TRBD2 (5 bases). The CDR3 is 14 amino acids. Germline CDR1 reads LNHDA; CDR2 reads SQIVND (reference sequence). V shed 7 bases and J shed 3 bases, with 14 bases lying between them. The CDR3 reads CASNGRGATDTQYF. The CDR3, as DNA: TGTGCCAGTAATGGACGGGGTGCGACAGATACGCAGTATTTT.

This rearrangement joins TRBV2 to TRBJ1-3; D might be TRBD1 (6 bases). This CDR3 comprises 13 residues. Germline CDR1 and CDR2: SNHLY and FYNNEI. V lost 1 base and J lost 10, with 11 bases in between. The CDR3 loop reads CASSEVTGQTIYF. The CDR3, as DNA: TGTGCCAGCAGTGAAGTGACAGGACAGACCATATATTTT. The full variable domain, rest sourced from reference TRBV2 and TRBJ1-3, is EPEVTQTPSHQVTQMGQEVILRCVPISNHLYFYWYRQILGQKVEFLVSFYNNEISEKSEIFDDQFSVERPDGSNFTLKIRSTKLEDSAMYFCASSEVTGQTIYFGEGSWLTVV.

The chain couples TRBV28 to TRBJ2-3, with D unclear. CDR1 and CDR2 (germline): MDHEN, SYDVKM. Between the trimmed V and J ends, which lost 7 bases and 2 bases, there was a span of 7 bases. The CDR3 runs to 12 residues. CDR3 coding DNA: TGTGCCAGCACAGGCCCCACAGATACGCAGTATTTT. Residues: CASTGPTDTQYF.

This clone appeared once. CDR3 sequence (DNA): TGTGCCAGCAGCCAAGACACAGGGGGCCCCTACGAGCAGTACTTC. Its translation is CASSQDTGGPYEQYF. The chain joins TRBV4-2 to TRBJ2-7; 9 positions match TRBD1. The germline gives CDR1 LGHNA, CDR2 YNFKEQ. This CDR3 is built from 15 residues. V shed 0 bases and J 2 bases; nucleotides not matched to a gene: 2.

The chain joins TRBV30 to TRBJ1-6; D unresolved. CDR3 length: 14 amino acids. V gave up 0 bases and J gave up 7 bases, with 10 bases separating them. Germline V gene sequence: CDR1 GTSNPN, CDR2 SVGIG (reference sequence). The DNA of the CDR3 is TGTGCCTGGAGTGTGGTGGCTGTAAATTCACCCCTCCACTTT. This translates into CAWSVVAVNSPLHF.